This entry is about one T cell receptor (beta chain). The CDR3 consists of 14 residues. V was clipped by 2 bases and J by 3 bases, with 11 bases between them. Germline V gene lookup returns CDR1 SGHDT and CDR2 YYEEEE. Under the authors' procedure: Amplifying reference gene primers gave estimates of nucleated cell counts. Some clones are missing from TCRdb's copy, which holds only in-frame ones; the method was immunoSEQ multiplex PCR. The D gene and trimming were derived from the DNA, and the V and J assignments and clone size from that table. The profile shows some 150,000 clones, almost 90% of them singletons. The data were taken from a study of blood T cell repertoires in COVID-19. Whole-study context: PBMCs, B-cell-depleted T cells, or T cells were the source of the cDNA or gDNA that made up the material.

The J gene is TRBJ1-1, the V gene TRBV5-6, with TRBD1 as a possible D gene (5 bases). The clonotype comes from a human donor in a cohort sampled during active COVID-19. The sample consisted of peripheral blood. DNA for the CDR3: TGTGCCAGCAGCTTACCCGACAGAGACACTGAAGCTTTCTTT. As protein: CASSLPDRDTEAFF.